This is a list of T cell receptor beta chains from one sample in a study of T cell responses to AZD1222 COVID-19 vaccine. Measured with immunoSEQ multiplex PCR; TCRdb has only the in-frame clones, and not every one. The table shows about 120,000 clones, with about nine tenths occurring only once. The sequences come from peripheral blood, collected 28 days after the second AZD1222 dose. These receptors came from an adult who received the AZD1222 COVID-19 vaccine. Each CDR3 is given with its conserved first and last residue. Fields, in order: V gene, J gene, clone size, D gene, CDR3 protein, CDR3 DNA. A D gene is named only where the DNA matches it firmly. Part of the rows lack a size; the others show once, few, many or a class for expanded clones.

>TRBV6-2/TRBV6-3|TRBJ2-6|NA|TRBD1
CASSTDRAGANVLTF
TGTGCCAGCAGCACGGACAGGGCTGGGGCCAACGTCCTGACTTTC
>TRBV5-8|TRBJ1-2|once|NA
CASSLAPGIHHGYTF
TGTGCCAGCAGCTTGGCGCCAGGAATTCACCATGGCTACACCTTC
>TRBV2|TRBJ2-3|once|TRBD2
CASSGSGPPTDTQYF
TGTGCCAGCAGTGGTAGCGGGCCTCCCACAGATACGCAGTATTTT
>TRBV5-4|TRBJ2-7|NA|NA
CASSFLGGRNEQYF
TGTGCCAGCAGCTTCCTTGGGGGGCGGAACGAGCAGTACTTC
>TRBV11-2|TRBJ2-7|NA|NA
CASSRDNTYEQYF
TGTGCCAGCAGCCGGGACAATACCTACGAGCAGTACTTC
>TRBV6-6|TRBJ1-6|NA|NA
CASSPSGDNSPLHF
TGTGCCAGCAGTCCTTCCGGGGATAATTCACCCCTCCACTTT
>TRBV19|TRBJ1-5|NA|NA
CASSIVTGYDQPQHF
TGTGCCAGTAGTATAGTAACAGGGTATGACCAGCCCCAGCATTTT
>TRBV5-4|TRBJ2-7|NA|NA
CASSWGDVIGEQYF
TGTGCCAGCAGCTGGGGGGACGTCATAGGAGAGCAGTACTTC
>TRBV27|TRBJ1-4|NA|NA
CASSLSGRVLSNEKLFF
TGTGCCAGCAGTTTATCTGGCAGGGTACTTTCTAATGAAAAACTGTTTTTT
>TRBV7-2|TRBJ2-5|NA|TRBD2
CASSSQHGLAQETQYF
TGTGCCAGCAGCTCTCAACATGGACTAGCCCAAGAGACCCAGTACTTC
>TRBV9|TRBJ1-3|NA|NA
CASSVVPGLHSGNTIYF
TGTGCCAGCAGCGTAGTACCAGGGCTCCACTCTGGAAACACCATATATTTT
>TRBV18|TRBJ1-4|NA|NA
CASSPPIRAANEKLFF
TGTGCCAGCTCACCACCAATTCGGGCGGCTAATGAAAAACTGTTTTTT
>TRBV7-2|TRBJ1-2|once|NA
CASSLSGVSGYGYTF
TGTGCCAGCAGCTTATCAGGGGTAAGCGGCTATGGCTACACCTTC
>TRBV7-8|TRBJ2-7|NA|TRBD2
CASSLVSGGAYEQYF
TGTGCCAGCAGCTTAGTTAGCGGGGGGGCCTACGAGCAGTACTTC
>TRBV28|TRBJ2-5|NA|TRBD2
CASSRTSGGRGETQYF
TGTGCCAGCAGCAGGACTAGCGGGGGGAGAGGAGAGACCCAGTACTTC
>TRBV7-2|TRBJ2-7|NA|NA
CASSFQVSYEQYF
TGTGCCAGCAGCTTCCAGGTTTCCTACGAGCAGTACTTC
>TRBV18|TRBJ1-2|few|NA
CASSRNIGDGAEGYTF
TGTGCCAGCTCACGGAACATCGGGGACGGAGCTGAAGGCTACACCTTC
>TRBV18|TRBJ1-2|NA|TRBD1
CASSHNPGQASYGYTF
TGTGCCAGCTCACACAACCCAGGACAGGCCAGCTATGGCTACACCTTC
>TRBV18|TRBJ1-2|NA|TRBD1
CASSPTLDRASNYGYTF
TGTGCCAGCTCACCAACGTTGGACAGGGCCTCTAACTATGGCTACACCTTC
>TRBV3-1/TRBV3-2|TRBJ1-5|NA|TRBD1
CASSLNRGKSNQPQHF
TGTGCCAGCAGCCTAAACAGGGGAAAAAGCAATCAGCCCCAGCATTTT
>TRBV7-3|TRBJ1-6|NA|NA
CASSLGSQYNSPLHF
TGTGCCAGCAGCTTAGGTTCACAGTATAATTCACCCCTCCACTTT
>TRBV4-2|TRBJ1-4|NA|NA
CASSQVFGATNEKLFF
TGTGCCAGCAGCCAAGTATTCGGGGCCACTAATGAAAAACTGTTTTTT
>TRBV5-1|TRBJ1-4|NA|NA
CASSLDGPAQLFF
TGCGCCAGCAGCTTGGACGGTCCGGCCCAACTGTTTTTT
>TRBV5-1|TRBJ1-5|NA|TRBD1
CASSPGTGEQPQHF
TGCGCCAGCAGCCCTGGGACAGGGGAGCAGCCCCAGCATTTT
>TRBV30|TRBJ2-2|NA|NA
CAWSRTVNTGELFF
TGTGCCTGGAGTAGGACGGTGAACACCGGGGAGCTGTTTTTT
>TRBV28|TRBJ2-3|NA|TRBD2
CASTQTGTITTDTQYF
TGTGCCAGCACTCAAACCGGGACTATTACGACAGATACGCAGTATTTT
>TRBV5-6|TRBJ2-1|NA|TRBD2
CASTSWGGSSYNEQFF
TGTGCCAGCACTTCTTGGGGGGGAAGCTCCTACAATGAGCAGTTCTTC
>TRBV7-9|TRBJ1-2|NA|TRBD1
CALLRDRYGYTF
TGTGCCCTCCTGAGGGACAGATATGGCTACACCTTC
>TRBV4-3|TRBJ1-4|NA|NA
CASSQDNRAGNEKLFF
TGCGCCAGCAGCCAAGATAACAGGGCCGGGAATGAAAAACTGTTTTTT
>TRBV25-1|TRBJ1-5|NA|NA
CASKSSYSNQPQHF
TGTGCCAGCAAGTCCTCCTATAGCAATCAGCCCCAGCATTTT
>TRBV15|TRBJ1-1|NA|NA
CATSRSLRGGTEAFF
TGTGCCACCAGCAGAAGTTTGCGAGGGGGCACTGAAGCTTTCTTT
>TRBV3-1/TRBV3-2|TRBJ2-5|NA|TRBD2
CASSLAGGQETQYF
TGTGCCAGCAGCCTAGCGGGGGGCCAAGAGACCCAGTACTTC
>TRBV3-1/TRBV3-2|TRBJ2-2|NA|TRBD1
CASSQRGPAGELFF
TGTGCCAGCAGCCAAAGGGGGCCGGCCGGGGAGCTGTTTTTT
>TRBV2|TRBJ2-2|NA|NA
CASARVGGELFF
TGTGCCAGCGCACGGGTAGGCGGGGAGCTGTTTTTT
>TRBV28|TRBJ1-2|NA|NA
CASSSGVGYTF
TGTGCCAGCAGTTCTGGGGTCGGCTACACCTTC
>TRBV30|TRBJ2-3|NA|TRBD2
CAWKRGGGADTQYF
TGTGCCTGGAAGCGGGGCGGGGGGGCTGATACGCAGTATTTT
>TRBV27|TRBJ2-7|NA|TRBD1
CASSLQGFYDEQYF
TGTGCCAGCAGCTTACAGGGGTTTTACGACGAGCAGTACTTC
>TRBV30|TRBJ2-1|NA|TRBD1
CAWSVIRQGARNEQFF
TGTGCCTGGAGTGTAATCCGGCAGGGGGCGCGGAATGAGCAGTTCTTC
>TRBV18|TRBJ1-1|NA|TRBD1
CASSPDREGAFF
TGTGCCAGCTCACCTGACAGGGAGGGAGCTTTCTTT
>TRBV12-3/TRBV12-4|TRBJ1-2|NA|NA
CASSSGTTYGYTF
TGTGCCAGCAGCTCCGGGACCACATATGGCTACACCTTC